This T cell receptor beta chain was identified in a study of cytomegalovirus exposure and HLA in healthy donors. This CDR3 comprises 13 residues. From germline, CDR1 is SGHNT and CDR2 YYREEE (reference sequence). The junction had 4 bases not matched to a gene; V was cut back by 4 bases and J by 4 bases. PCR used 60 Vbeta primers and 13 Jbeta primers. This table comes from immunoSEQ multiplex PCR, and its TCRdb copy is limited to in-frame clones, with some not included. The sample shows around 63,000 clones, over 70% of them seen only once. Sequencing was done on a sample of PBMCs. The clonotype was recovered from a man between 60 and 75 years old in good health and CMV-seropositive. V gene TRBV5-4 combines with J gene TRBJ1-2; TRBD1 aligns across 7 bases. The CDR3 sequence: CASSPGQAYGYTF. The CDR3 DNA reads TGTGCCAGCAGCCCCGGACAGGCCTATGGCTACACCTTC.